The 26 T cell receptor beta chains in this list originate from one sample, sequenced in a study of cytomegalovirus exposure and HLA in healthy donors. Researchers ran the PCR with 60 Vbeta and 13 Jbeta primers. Clones were read by immunoSEQ multiplex PCR, and TCRdb kept only the in-frame ones, dropping some. This table holds approximately 150,000 clones, under 90% found once. The material sequenced was PBMCs. These receptors originate from a man between 18 and 35 years old in good health and CMV-seronegative.

The count of this clone is one. This sequence joins TRBV18 and TRBJ2-7, with D possibly being TRBD1 (5 bases). The CDR3 runs to 14 residues. The V end was cut by 1 base, the J end by 6 bases, with 13 bases between. The germline gives CDR1 KGHSH, CDR2 LQKENI. The CDR3 here is CASSPRGQVGEQYF. The CDR3 DNA reads TGTGCCAGCTCACCACGGGGCCAAGTCGGCGAGCAGTACTTC.

The chain joins TRBV7-9 to TRBJ2-2; D might be TRBD2 (5 bases). CDR3 size: 18 residues. V was trimmed by 5 bases and J by 4 bases, leaving 23 bases between them. Per germline, CDR1 SEHNR and CDR2 FQNEAQ (reference sequence). The CDR3: CASSPPPETQEVTGELFF. DNA for the CDR3: TGTGCCAGCAGCCCACCACCCGAGACCCAGGAGGTCACCGGGGAGCTGTTTTTT.

The V and J genes are TRBV2 and TRBJ1-2, with TRBD1 matching over 7 bases. Germline V CDR1 and CDR2: SNHLY, FYNNEI. The J segment lost 4 bases and the V segment lost 8 bases, leaving 7 bases of the junction unmatched. The CDR3 is 13 amino acids. CDR3 loop: CASYTGVGYGYTF. The CDR3 DNA follows: TGTGCCAGCTATACAGGGGTTGGCTATGGCTACACCTTC. The variable domain in full, with the rest retrieved from reference TRBV2 and TRBJ1-2, is EPEVTQTPSHQVTQMGQEVILRCVPISNHLYFYWYRQILGQKVEFLVSFYNNEISEKSEIFDDQFSVERPDGSNFTLKIRSTKLEDSAMYFCASYTGVGYGYTFGSGTRLTVV.

The chain has TRBV19 and TRBJ1-2; 9 bases align to TRBD1. CDR1 and CDR2 from the germline V gene are LNHDA and SQIVND (reference sequence). The CDR3 consists of 16 residues. With 3 bases clipped from V and 5 bases from J, the junction kept 10 bases outside the gene matches. The CDR3 coding sequence is TGTGCCAGTAGTATCGGGGGGGGACAGGGCGTTTATGGCTACACCTTC. This translates into CASSIGGGQGVYGYTF.

The CDR3 spells CASSGRSGTTLTGTQYF. The CDR3 nucleotides read TGTGCCAGCAGCGGACGTTCCGGGACTACTCTCACAGGCACGCAGTATTTT. The genes are TRBV9 and TRBJ2-3; 7 nucleotides align to TRBD2. After removal of 3 bases from V and 9 bases from J, the junction contained 19 bases not matched to a gene. This CDR3 region has 17 residues. CDR1 SGDLS and CDR2 YYNGEE come from the germline V gene.

This chain links TRBV5-1 with TRBJ2-2, with D uncertain. Per the germline V gene, CDR1 is SGHRS and CDR2 is YFSETQ. Trimming took 5 bases from V and 4 from J, leaving 15 bases between them. The CDR3 consists of 15 residues. This CDR3 is CASSRLETTTGELFF. The DNA for the CDR3 is TGCGCCAGCAGTCGCTTAGAGACAACCACCGGGGAGCTGTTTTTT. The full variable domain, completed using reference TRBV5-1 and TRBJ2-2, is KAGVTQTPRYLIKTRGQQVTLSCSPISGHRSVSWYQQTPGQGLQFLFEYFSETQRNKGNFPGRFSGRQFSNSRSEMNVSTLELGDSALYLCASSRLETTTGELFFGEGSRLTVL.

The chain has TRBV19 and TRBJ1-5; unclear D gene. The germline V gene encodes CDR1 LNHDA and CDR2 SQIVND (reference sequence). V was shortened by 5 bases and J by 2 bases, with 10 bases between the two germline ends. The CDR3 sequence is 14 residues long. CDR3 amino acids: CASSYGEGNQPQHF. The CDR3 DNA reads as TGTGCCAGTAGTTACGGGGAAGGCAATCAGCCCCAGCATTTT.

This chain links TRBV7-8 with TRBJ2-7, with 8 bases that match TRBD2. J lost 2 bases, V lost 5 bases, and 20 bases had no gene match. The germline V gene encodes CDR1 SGHVS and CDR2 FQNEAQ. The length of the CDR3 is 19 residues. The CDR3 sequence is CASSPRKRGPLTGAYEQYF. CDR3 nucleotide sequence: TGTGCCAGCAGCCCTCGGAAGCGGGGGCCCCTGACCGGTGCCTACGAGCAGTACTTC.

The chain employs TRBV14 and TRBJ1-1, with TRBD1 matching 7 bases. The CDR3 runs 16 residues. J gave up 0 bases and V 0 bases, and 4 bases lay outside the gene matches. Germline assignment: CDR1 SGHDN and CDR2 FVKESK. The CDR3 DNA is TGTGCCAGCAGCCAAGATTGGGACAGCCTGAACACTGAAGCTTTCTTT. Encoded protein: CASSQDWDSLNTEAFF.

V gene TRBV7-9 combines with J gene TRBJ1-3, with no clear D. CDR3 length: 14 residues. The germline V and J ends were trimmed by 5 bases and 2 bases, with 10 bases remaining between them. Germline loops: CDR1 SEHNR, CDR2 FQNEAQ (reference sequence). CDR3 bases: TGTGCCAGCAGCCGATTGAGGGCTGGAAACACCATATATTTT. Translation: CASSRLRAGNTIYF.

The chain uses TRBV5-1 and TRBJ2-1; no reliable D call. Per the germline V gene, CDR1 is SGHRS and CDR2 is YFSETQ. The CDR3 sequence is 17 residues long. Trimming shortened V by 0 bases and J by 0 bases, and 13 bases separated the two germline ends. The CDR3 region is CASSLAIGGSSYNEQFF. CDR3 nucleotide sequence: TGCGCCAGCAGCTTGGCCATCGGCGGTAGCTCCTACAATGAGCAGTTCTTC.

This clone was counted a few times. This chain connects TRBV7-2 to TRBJ2-3, with unresolved D. Deletions cut 5 bases from V and 2 bases from J, with 8 bases between. Germline V lookup: CDR1 SGHTA, CDR2 FQGNSA. This CDR3 has 13 residues. CDR3 region: CASSTSFTDTQYF. CDR3 coding DNA: TGTGCCAGCAGCACAAGTTTCACAGATACGCAGTATTTT.

The chain joins TRBV5-1 to TRBJ2-7; no reliable D call. This CDR3 has 16 amino acids. Between the trimmed V and J ends, which lost 3 bases and 5 bases, there was a span of 21 bases. CDR1 is SGHRS, CDR2 YFSETQ, per germline. CDR3 DNA sequence: TGCGCCAGCAGCTCGACAATAACTGGTCTCCCCCACGAGCAGTACTTC. This translates into CASSSTITGLPHEQYF.

The chain recombines TRBV7-3 with TRBJ2-3; unclear D gene. V lost 2 bases and J 2 bases, leaving 5 bases between the germline ends. CDR1 is SGHTA, CDR2 FQGTGA, per germline. The CDR3 loop spans 13 amino acids. The CDR3 loop reads CASSLSFTDTQYF. CDR3 nucleotides: TGTGCCAGCAGCTTATCTTTCACAGATACGCAGTATTTT.

The V call is TRBV6-5, the J call TRBJ2-7; no definite D call. V gave up 4 bases and J gave up 2 bases, with 12 bases separating them. This CDR3 region has 14 residues. Germline V gene sequence: CDR1 MNHEY, CDR2 SVGAGI. CDR3 sequence reads: CASSLNSITYEQYF. The CDR3, as DNA: TGTGCCAGCAGTTTGAACAGCATCACCTACGAGCAGTACTTC.

V is TRBV25-1 and J is TRBJ2-7, with TRBD2 identical over 12 bases. This CDR3 is built from 16 residues. The ends lost 1 base at V and 10 bases at J; junction bases unmatched: 11. Germline V CDR1 and CDR2: MGHDK, SYGVNS. The CDR3 loop is CASSEFRTSGATPQYF. The CDR3 DNA sequence: TGTGCCAGCAGTGAATTTAGGACTAGCGGGGCTACTCCCCAGTACTTC.

The CDR3 is CASSGLGAGQPQHF. CDR3 bases: TGTGCCAGCAGTGGCTTGGGGGCAGGTCAGCCCCAGCATTTT. The genes are TRBV2 and TRBJ1-5; TRBD1 is a possible D gene (6 bases). The CDR3 is 14 amino acids. CDR1 and CDR2 from the germline V gene are SNHLY and FYNNEI. Trimming took off 4 bases at V and 6 bases at J, with 13 bases between the two ends. Complete variable domain (other parts from reference TRBV2 and TRBJ1-5): EPEVTQTPSHQVTQMGQEVILRCVPISNHLYFYWYRQILGQKVEFLVSFYNNEISEKSEIFDDQFSVERPDGSNFTLKIRSTKLEDSAMYFCASSGLGAGQPQHFGDGTRLSIL.

V is TRBV5-1 and J is TRBJ1-3; D ambiguous. V was pared by 5 bases and J by 0 bases, with 9 bases between. Germline V gene data show CDR1 as SGHRS and CDR2 as YFSETQ. The CDR3 has 14 amino acids. The CDR3 loop is CASSDTNSGNTIYF. In DNA form, the CDR3 reads TGCGCCAGCAGTGACACCAACTCTGGAAACACCATATATTTT.

The rearrangement joins TRBV27 to TRBJ2-7, with D maybe TRBD2 (5 bases). This CDR3 region has 16 residues. Trimming pared 5 bases from V and 3 bases from J, leaving 20 bases between. Germline V gene data show CDR1 as MNHEY and CDR2 as SMNVEV (reference sequence). CDR3 sequence reads: CASSRTRTDIHYEQYF. In DNA, the CDR3 is TGTGCCAGCAGTAGGACCCGGACTGACATCCACTACGAGCAGTACTTC.

The table lists this clone with a count of one. V and J are TRBV4-2 and TRBJ1-2; TRBD1 is a possible D gene (5 bases). The V gene lost 4 bases and the J gene lost 8 bases, with 17 bases spanning the gap. The CDR3 length is 14 residues. The germline V gene encodes CDR1 LGHNA and CDR2 YNFKEQ. The CDR3 nucleotides are TGTGCCAGCAGCCGGGGCCGGGGGATGGGGGGCTACACCTTC. Encoded protein: CASSRGRGMGGYTF.

The rearrangement links TRBV2 to TRBJ1-1; D remains ambiguous. CDR3 length equals 15 residues. Germline V gene data show CDR1 as SNHLY and CDR2 as FYNNEI. V lost 7 bases, J lost 2 bases, and 17 bases lay in between. CDR3 residues: CASIYPDGRNTEAFF. The CDR3 region has the DNA TGTGCCAGCATCTACCCAGACGGGAGAAACACTGAAGCTTTCTTT.

This clone was counted a single time. The V call is TRBV9, the J call TRBJ1-1; a possible D gene is TRBD1 (5 bases). Germline lookup yields CDR1 SGDLS and CDR2 YYNGEE. The length of the CDR3 is 14 residues. The germline V and J ends were trimmed by 3 bases and 8 bases, with 17 bases remaining between them. The CDR3, as DNA: TGTGCCAGCAGCGCCCGGGGCGGGGCAGAAGAAGCTTTCTTT. It yields the protein CASSARGGAEEAFF.

This sequence joins TRBV5-8 and TRBJ2-1; a possible D gene is TRBD1 (5 bases). V lost 0 bases, J lost 0 bases, and 10 bases lay in between. The length of the CDR3 is 16 residues. The germline CDR1 and CDR2 sequences are SGHTS and YDEGEE. The CDR3 sequence is CASSLGQTASYNEQFF. The CDR3 region has the DNA TGTGCCAGCAGCTTGGGACAGACCGCCTCCTACAATGAGCAGTTCTTC.

The rearrangement links TRBV7-2 to TRBJ1-5; 8 bases are a match to TRBD1. The CDR3 contains 14 residues. CDR1 is SGHTA, CDR2 FQGNSA, per germline. V lost 3 bases, J lost 4 bases, and 2 bases stayed unmatched. CDR3 nucleotide sequence: TGTGCCAGCAGCTTGGACAGGGCTAATCAGCCCCAGCATTTT. It is translated as CASSLDRANQPQHF.

This clone was seen only once. The V and J genes are TRBV5-4 and TRBJ2-7, with D possibly matching TRBD1 (6 bases). The V end lost 2 bases, the J end lost 1 base, and 22 bases lay between the germline ends. Germline CDR1 is SGHNT and CDR2 is YYREEE (reference sequence). The length of the CDR3 is 18 residues. The CDR3 reads CASSLSFGGAYRSYEQYF. The CDR3 nucleotides read TGTGCCAGCAGCTTAAGTTTTGGGGGCGCTTATAGGTCCTACGAGCAGTACTTC.

The gene calls are TRBV19 and TRBJ2-3, with D hard to call. Between the trimmed V and J ends, which lost 7 bases and 3 bases, there was a span of 11 bases. This CDR3 contains 13 residues. CDR1 and CDR2 from the germline V gene are LNHDA and SQIVND (reference sequence). CDR3 amino acids: CASKADWTDTQYF. The DNA of the CDR3 is TGTGCCAGTAAGGCGGATTGGACAGATACGCAGTATTTT.